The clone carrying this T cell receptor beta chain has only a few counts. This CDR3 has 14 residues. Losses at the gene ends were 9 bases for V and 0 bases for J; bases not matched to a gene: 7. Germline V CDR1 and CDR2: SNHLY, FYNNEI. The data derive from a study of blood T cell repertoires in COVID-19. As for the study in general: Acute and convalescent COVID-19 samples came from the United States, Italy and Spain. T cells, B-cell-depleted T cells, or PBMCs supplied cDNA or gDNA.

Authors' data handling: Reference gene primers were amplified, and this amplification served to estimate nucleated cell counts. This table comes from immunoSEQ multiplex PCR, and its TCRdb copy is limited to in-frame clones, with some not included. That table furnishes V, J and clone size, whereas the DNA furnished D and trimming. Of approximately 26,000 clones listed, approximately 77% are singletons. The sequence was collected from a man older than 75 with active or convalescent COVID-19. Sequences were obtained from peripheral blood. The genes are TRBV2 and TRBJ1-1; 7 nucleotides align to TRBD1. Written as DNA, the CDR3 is TGTGCCAGTCTAGAGACAGGGCTGAACACTGAAGCTTTCTTT. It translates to CASLETGLNTEAFF.